This T cell receptor beta chain was documented in a study of neurological immune-mediated disorders. Using its own MiXCR run on the 5' RACE reads, TCRdb lists one record per CDR3 protein. The profile covers more than 70,000 distinct CDR3 sequences, with about 9.4% appearing a single time and 1.8% taken by the ten largest. The sample holds many counts of this clonotype. The CDR3 loop spans 13 amino acids. Germline CDR1 SGHTA, CDR2 FQGNSA. Trimming cost V 3 bases and J 4 bases, with 7 bases left between them. The rearrangement uses TRBV7-2 and TRBJ2-1; D not certain. The TCR originated in a middle-aged man in good health. Sequencing used PBMCs. DNA of the CDR3: TGTGCCAGCAGCTTGATGCTTTACAATGAGCAGTTCTTC. Its translation: CASSLMLYNEQFF.